This TCR beta chain was identified in a study of lymphopenia after photon versus proton radiotherapy. Germline assignment: CDR1 SNHLY and CDR2 FYNNEI. Trimming shortened V by 0 bases and J by 6 bases, and 8 bases separated the two germline ends. The CDR3 contains 14 residues. Comments on this clone: Antigen: not known.

TCRdb's table, derived via immunoSEQ multiplex PCR, lists solely in-frame clones and lacks some. The data hold tens of thousands of clones, with 80% to 90% observed a single time. Study outcomes and limitations: Photon-treated patients lost naive T cells and TCR diversity; proton-treated stayed stable.

V is TRBV2 and J is TRBJ2-2, with a tentative D call TRBD1 (5 bases). This material consisted of peripheral blood, taken from a patient treated with proton-based radiotherapy. This TCR derives from a man older than 75 with esophageal cancer. The CDR3 reads CASSEARVAGELFF. The CDR3, as DNA: TGTGCCAGCAGTGAAGCCAGGGTCGCCGGGGAGCTGTTTTTT.